This TCR beta chain derives from a study of response to subunit inactivated influenza vaccine. Overall study findings and caveats: Only a handful of new T cells, the authors suggested, are recruited with each seasonal influenza vaccination.

As to this clonotype: Its antigen is currently unknown.

TCRdb reprocessed the RT-PCR reads via MiXCR and lists one record per CDR3 protein. This sample carries approximately 500,000 distinct CDR3 sequences, 12% to 15% of them seen once, and the ten largest clones take more than 9.5%. Germline assignment: CDR1 MDHEN and CDR2 SYDVKM. V lost 3 bases to trimming and J lost 7 bases; unmatched junction nucleotides: 8. This CDR3 has 14 amino acids. This sample comprised PBMCs from blood, obtained roughly 12 days after vaccination. The receptor was isolated from a man aged 45-60 years who received an inactivated influenza vaccine. The V call is TRBV28, the J call TRBJ2-7; 8 bases line up with TRBD1. CDR3 amino acids: CASSFYTGGREQYF. CDR3 sequence (DNA): TGTGCCAGCAGTTTCTATACAGGGGGGAGGGAGCAGTACTTC.